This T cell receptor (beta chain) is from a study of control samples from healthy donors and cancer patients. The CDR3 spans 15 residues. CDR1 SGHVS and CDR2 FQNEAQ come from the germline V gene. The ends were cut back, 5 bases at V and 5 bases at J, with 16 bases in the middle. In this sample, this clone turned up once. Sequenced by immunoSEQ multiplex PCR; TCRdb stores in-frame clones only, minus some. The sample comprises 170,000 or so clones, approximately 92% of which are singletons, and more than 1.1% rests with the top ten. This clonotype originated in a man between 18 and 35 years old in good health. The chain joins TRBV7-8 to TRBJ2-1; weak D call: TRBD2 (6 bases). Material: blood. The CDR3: CASSPGGASNNEQFF. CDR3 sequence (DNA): TGTGCCAGCAGCCCGGGCGGGGCTTCGAACAATGAGCAGTTCTTC.